This TCR beta chain was sequenced in a study of T cells in Graves' hyperthyroidism and ophthalmopathy. CDR1 and CDR2 (germline): ENHRY, SYGVKD. This CDR3 spans 14 amino acids. Trimming took off 7 bases at V and 0 bases at J, with 7 bases between the two ends. Researchers amplified the TCR beta CDR3 regions from RNA transcripts. HTBI primers drove first-round RT-PCR of the TCR CDR3. A single record per CDR3 protein comes from TCRdb applying MiXCR to the multiplex PCR reads. The sample holds some 800,000 distinct CDR3 sequences, around 38% seen once. The gene calls are TRBV10-3 and TRBJ2-6, with D possibly matching TRBD2 (6 bases). The sequenced sample consisted of blood. This receptor was taken from a young man with Graves' hyperthyroidism. The CDR3 DNA is TGTGCCATCAATAGCGGCTCTGGGGCCAACGTCCTGACTTTC. Protein: CAINSGSGANVLTF.